Listed below are T cell receptor beta chains from one sample, sequenced in a study of OX40 agonist ivuxolimab in advanced cancers. The assay was immunoSEQ multiplex PCR, and TCRdb's table has in-frame clones only and misses some. The sample lists about 63,000 clones; nearly 90% were seen once. Sequences were derived from CD4+ or CD8+ T cells sorted from blood, sampled in a trial of the OX40 agonist ivuxolimab. Every receptor here comes from an adult with an advanced solid tumor such as melanoma, head and neck, liver or kidney cancer. Each CDR3 is given with its conserved first and last residue. A D gene is named only where the DNA matches it firmly. Not all rows give a size; the values are once, few, many and, for expanded clones, a class.

TRBV19	TRBD1	TRBJ1-2	-	TGTGCCAGTACCGAAGGACAGGGGTCGGGCTATGGCTACACCTTC	CASTEGQGSGYGYTF
TRBV27	-	TRBJ2-7	few	TGTGCCAGCATGCACCTCGCCGTCCCCTACGAGCAGTACTTC	CASMHLAVPYEQYF
TRBV9	-	TRBJ2-1	-	TGTGCCAGCAGCGTACAGCCTAATGAGCAGTTCTTC	CASSVQPNEQFF
TRBV6-1	TRBD1	TRBJ2-7	-	TGTGCCAGCAGAGACAGGGTAGGCCTCGAGCAGTACTTC	CASRDRVGLEQYF
TRBV15	-	TRBJ2-2	-	TGTGCCACCAGCATACCGGGACTCCGGACCGGGGAGCTGTTTTTT	CATSIPGLRTGELFF
TRBV27	TRBD1	TRBJ2-7	-	TGTGCCAGCAGGGCTCGGGACAGGAAAAGTATCGAGCAGTACTTC	CASRARDRKSIEQYF
TRBV9	TRBD2	TRBJ2-1	-	TGTGCCAGCAGCGTAGCGGGGGGGCCGATTGAGCAGTTCTTC	CASSVAGGPIEQFF
TRBV10-2	-	TRBJ2-7	-	TGCGCCAGCTCGTCTTCCTACGAGCAGTACTTC	CASSSSYEQYF
TRBV10-1	TRBD2	TRBJ2-2	-	TGCGCCAGCAGTGTGGAGCGGGAAAACACCGGGGAGCTGTTTTTT	CASSVERENTGELFF
TRBV10-3	-	TRBJ1-5	-	TGTGCCATCGGGGAGGCAGATCAGCCCCAGCATTTT	CAIGEADQPQHF
TRBV7-2	-	TRBJ2-3	-	TGTGCCAGCAGCTTATCGGGGGCGGTGGGGAGCGGTAGCACAGATACGCAGTATTTT	CASSLSGAVGSGSTDTQYF
TRBV29-1	-	TRBJ2-1	-	TGCAGCGTTGATTCGGGGAACAATGAGCAGTTCTTC	CSVDSGNNEQFF
TRBV10-3	-	TRBJ2-7	-	TGTGCCATCAGTGATGGAGGAGACGAGCAGTACTTC	CAISDGGDEQYF
TRBV9	-	TRBJ2-3	-	TGTGCCAGCGCGGCCAAGATGGATACGCAGTATTTT	CASAAKMDTQYF
TRBV19	-	TRBJ2-5	-	TGTGCCAGTAGTACCCCCGGGGGACAAGAGACCCAGTACTTC	CASSTPGGQETQYF
TRBV5-1	-	TRBJ1-1	-	TGCGCCAGCAGCTTGGACCGCGGGTTACGGGCCGCTTTCTTT	CASSLDRGLRAAFF
TRBV5-1	TRBD1	TRBJ2-7	-	TGCGCCAGCAGAACCGGGACAGGGGTCTCCTACGAGCAGTACTTC	CASRTGTGVSYEQYF
TRBV28	-	TRBJ1-2	few	TGTGCCAGCAGCCGGTTGGCTTGGGGCTACACCTTC	CASSRLAWGYTF
TRBV7-9	-	TRBJ2-7	-	TGTGCCAGCAGCTCCGGGGGACGACGCTCCTACGAGCAGTACTTC	CASSSGGRRSYEQYF
TRBV9	-	TRBJ2-1	-	TGTGCCAGCAGCGTCAGGGCTATCGATGAGCAGTTCTTC	CASSVRAIDEQFF
TRBV6-1	-	TRBJ1-1	-	TGTGCCAGCAGTGAAGCTCAAGAGAACACTGAAGCTTTCTTT	CASSEAQENTEAFF
TRBV27	TRBD2	TRBJ2-7	-	TGTGCCAGCAGTTTATTGCGGGAGAAGCGCTACGAGCAGTACTTC	CASSLLREKRYEQYF
TRBV6-5	TRBD1	TRBJ2-1	-	TGTGCCAGCAGTTCGGGACAGGGGTACGACAATGAGCAGTTCTTC	CASSSGQGYDNEQFF
TRBV5-1	-	TRBJ2-3	-	TGCGCCAGCAGCTTGGCCGCCGGAAGCACAGATACGCAGTATTTT	CASSLAAGSTDTQYF
TRBV4-2	-	TRBJ2-5	once	TGTGCCAGCAGCCAAAACCACCTAGCGCGGCAAGAGACCCAGTACTTC	CASSQNHLARQETQYF
TRBV5-5	TRBD1	TRBJ2-7	-	TGTGCCAGCAGCTCGCCAGGGACAGTCTACGAGCAGTACTTC	CASSSPGTVYEQYF
TRBV27	-	TRBJ2-7	-	TGTGCCAGCAGTTGGACGGGAGTCTCCTACGAGCAGTACTTC	CASSWTGVSYEQYF
TRBV11-2	-	TRBJ2-7	-	TGTGCCAGCAGTCCTTACGCGGAGGGCGAGCAGTACTTC	CASSPYAEGEQYF